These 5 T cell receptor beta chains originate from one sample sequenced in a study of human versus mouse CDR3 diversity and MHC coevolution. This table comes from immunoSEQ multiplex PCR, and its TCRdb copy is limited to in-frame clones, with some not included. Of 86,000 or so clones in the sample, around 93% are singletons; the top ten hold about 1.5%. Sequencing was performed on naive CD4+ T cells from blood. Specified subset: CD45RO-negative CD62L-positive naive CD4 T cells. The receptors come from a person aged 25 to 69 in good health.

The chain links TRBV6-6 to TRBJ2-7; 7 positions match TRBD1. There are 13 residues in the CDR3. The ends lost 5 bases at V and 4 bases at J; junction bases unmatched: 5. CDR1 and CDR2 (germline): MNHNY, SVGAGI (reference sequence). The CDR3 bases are TGTGCCAGCAGTCCCCGGGACAGATACGAGCAGTACTTC. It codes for CASSPRDRYEQYF.

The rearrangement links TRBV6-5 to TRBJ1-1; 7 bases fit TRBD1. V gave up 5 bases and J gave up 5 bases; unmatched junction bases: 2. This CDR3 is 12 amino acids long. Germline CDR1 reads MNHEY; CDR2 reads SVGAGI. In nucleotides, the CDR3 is TGTGCCAGCAGTACAGGGGTGACTGAAGCTTTCTTT. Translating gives CASSTGVTEAFF.

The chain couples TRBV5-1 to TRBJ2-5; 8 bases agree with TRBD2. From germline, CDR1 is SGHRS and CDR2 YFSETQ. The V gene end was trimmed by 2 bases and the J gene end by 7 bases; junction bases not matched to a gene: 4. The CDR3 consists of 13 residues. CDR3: CASSFGGDGTQYF. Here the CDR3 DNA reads TGCGCCAGCAGCTTCGGGGGGGATGGGACCCAGTACTTC.

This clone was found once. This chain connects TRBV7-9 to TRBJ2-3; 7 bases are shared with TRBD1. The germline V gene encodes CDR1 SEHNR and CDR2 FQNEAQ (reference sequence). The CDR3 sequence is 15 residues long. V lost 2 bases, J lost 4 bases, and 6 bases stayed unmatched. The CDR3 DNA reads TGTGCCAGCAGCTTATTCGGGACAGTTTCAGATACGCAGTATTTT. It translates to CASSLFGTVSDTQYF.

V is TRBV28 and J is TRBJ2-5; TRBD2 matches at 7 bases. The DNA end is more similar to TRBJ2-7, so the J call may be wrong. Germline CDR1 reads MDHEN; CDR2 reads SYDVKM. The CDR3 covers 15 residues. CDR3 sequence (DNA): TGTGCCAGCAGTTTAATAGCGGGTCCCTCCTACGAGCAGTACTTC. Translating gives CASSLIAGPSYEQYF.